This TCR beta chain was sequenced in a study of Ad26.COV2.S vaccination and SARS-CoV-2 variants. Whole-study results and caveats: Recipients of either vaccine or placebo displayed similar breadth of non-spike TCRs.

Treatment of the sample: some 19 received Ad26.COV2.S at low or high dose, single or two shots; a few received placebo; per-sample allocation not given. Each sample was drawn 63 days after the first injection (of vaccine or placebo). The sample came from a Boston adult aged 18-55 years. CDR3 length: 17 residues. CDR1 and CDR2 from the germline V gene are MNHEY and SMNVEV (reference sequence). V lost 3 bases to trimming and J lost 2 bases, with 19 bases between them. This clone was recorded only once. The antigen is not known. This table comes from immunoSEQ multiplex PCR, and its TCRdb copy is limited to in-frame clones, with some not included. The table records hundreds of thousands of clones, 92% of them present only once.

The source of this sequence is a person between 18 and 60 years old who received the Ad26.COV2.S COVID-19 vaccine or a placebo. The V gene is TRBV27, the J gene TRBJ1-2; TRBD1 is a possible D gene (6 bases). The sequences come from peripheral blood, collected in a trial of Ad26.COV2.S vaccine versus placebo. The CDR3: CASSFRGYEGVNYGYTF. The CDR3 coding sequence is TGTGCCAGCAGTTTCCGAGGCTATGAGGGGGTGAACTATGGCTACACCTTC.